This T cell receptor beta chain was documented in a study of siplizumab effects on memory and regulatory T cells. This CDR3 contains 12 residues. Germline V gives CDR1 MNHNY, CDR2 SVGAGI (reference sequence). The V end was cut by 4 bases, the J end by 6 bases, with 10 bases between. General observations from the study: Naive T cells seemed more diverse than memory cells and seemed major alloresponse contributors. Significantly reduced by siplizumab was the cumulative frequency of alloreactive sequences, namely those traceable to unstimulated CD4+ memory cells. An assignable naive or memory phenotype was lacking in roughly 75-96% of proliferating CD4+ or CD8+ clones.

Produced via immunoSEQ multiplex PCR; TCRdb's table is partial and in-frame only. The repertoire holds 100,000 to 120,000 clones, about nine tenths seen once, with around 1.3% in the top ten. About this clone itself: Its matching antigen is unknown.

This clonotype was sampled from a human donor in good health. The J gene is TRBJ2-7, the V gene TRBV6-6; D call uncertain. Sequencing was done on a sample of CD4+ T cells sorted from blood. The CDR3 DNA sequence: TGTGCCAGCAGTTTACCCCATACCGAGCAGTACTTC. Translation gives CASSLPHTEQYF.